A single sample is the source of the 11 T cell receptor beta chains below, sequenced in a study of cytomegalovirus exposure and HLA in healthy donors. Sequenced by immunoSEQ multiplex PCR; TCRdb stores in-frame clones only, minus some. The sample lists about 60,000 clones; roughly 96% were seen once. The sample taken for sequencing was PBMCs. These receptors all stem from a young man in good health and CMV-seronegative.

This chain connects TRBV9 to TRBJ2-1; TRBD1 matches at 10 bases. The J segment lost 5 bases and the V segment lost 0 bases, leaving 5 bases of the junction unmatched. This CDR3 comprises 16 residues. Germline CDR1 and CDR2: SGDLS and YYNGEE. CDR3 in amino acids: CASSVEGTGADNEQFF. The CDR3, as DNA: TGTGCCAGCAGCGTAGAAGGGACAGGGGCCGACAATGAGCAGTTCTTC. The full variable domain, completed using reference TRBV9 and TRBJ2-1, is DSGVTQTPKHLITATGQRVTLRCSPRSGDLSVYWYQQSLDQGLQFLIQYYNGEERAKGNILERFSAQQFPDLHSELNLSSLELGDSALYFCASSVEGTGADNEQFFGPGTRLTVL.

The V gene is TRBV5-1, the J gene TRBJ2-5; 7 bases match TRBD2. Looked up from germline, CDR1 is SGHRS and CDR2 is YFSETQ. The ends lost 0 bases at V and 3 bases at J; junction bases unmatched: 2. The CDR3 length is 14 residues. CDR3 DNA: TGCGCCAGCAGCTTGGACCTAGCGGAAGAGACCCAGTACTTC. It codes for CASSLDLAEETQYF.

V and J are TRBV7-9 and TRBJ2-3; 10 bases are shared with TRBD1. The germline V gene has CDR1 SEHNR and CDR2 FQNEAQ (reference sequence). This CDR3 region has 17 residues. Trimming removed 1 base from V and 1 base from J; junction bases left unmatched: 5. CDR3 nucleotide sequence: TGTGCCAGCAGCTTAGTCCGACAGGGGGCTGGCACAGATACGCAGTATTTT. This encodes CASSLVRQGAGTDTQYF. Drawing the rest from reference TRBV7-9 and TRBJ2-3, the complete variable domain is DTGVSQNPRHKITKRGQNVTFRCDPISEHNRLYWYRQTLGQGPEFLTYFQNEAQLEKSRLLSDRFSAERPKGSFSTLEIQRTEQGDSAMYLCASSLVRQGAGTDTQYFGPGTRLTVL.

Here the CDR3 reads CASSTLRAGGHAGGYTF. The CDR3 DNA follows: TGTGCCAGTAGTACTTTACGAGCAGGGGGGCACGCGGGCGGCTACACCTTC. The genes are TRBV19 and TRBJ1-2; 7 nucleotides agree with TRBD1. Germline loops: CDR1 LNHDA, CDR2 SQIVND (reference sequence). The CDR3 consists of 17 residues. Trimming cost V 4 bases and J 8 bases; bases outside gene matches: 19.

J is TRBJ2-1 and V is TRBV4-3; 12 bases are shared with TRBD2. This CDR3 has 15 amino acids. CDR1 and CDR2 (germline): LGHNA, YSLEER. J was trimmed by 8 bases and V by 4 bases; bases with no gene match: 6. CDR3 bases: TGCGCCAGCAGCCTCCTAGCGGGAGGGGGCGATGAGCAGTTCTTC. This sequence encodes CASSLLAGGGDEQFF.

The chain recombines TRBV30 with TRBJ1-1; D might be TRBD1 (6 bases). The germline V gene has CDR1 GTSNPN and CDR2 SVGIG (reference sequence). CDR3 length: 13 residues. Deletions cut 5 bases from V and 1 base from J, with 11 bases between. CDR3 region: CAWGRGQNTEAFF. As DNA, the CDR3 is TGTGCCTGGGGGCGGGGGCAGAACACTGAAGCTTTCTTT.

This clone was detected only once. The rearrangement joins TRBV10-3 to TRBJ2-5, with a possible D match to TRBD1 (6 bases). This CDR3 comprises 14 residues. With 6 bases removed from V and 3 bases from J, the gap between germline ends came to 14 bases. Germline loops: CDR1 ENHRY, CDR2 SYGVKD. CDR3 in DNA: TGTGCCATCAGGGCCAGGGGACCCGAAGAGACCCAGTACTTC. Translated: CAIRARGPEETQYF.

This chain connects TRBV27 to TRBJ1-1; 9 bases agree with TRBD1. The CDR3 has 17 amino acids. With 5 bases clipped from V and 5 bases from J, the junction kept 15 bases outside the gene matches. The germline V gene has CDR1 MNHEY and CDR2 SMNVEV (reference sequence). In DNA, the CDR3 is TGTGCCAGCAGTCTCAACAGGGGGACAGGGATGGGGACTGAAGCTTTCTTT. Amino acids: CASSLNRGTGMGTEAFF.

This CDR3 is CASSTQGSGYGYTF. The CDR3 DNA reads as TGTGCCAGCAGTACGCAGGGGAGTGGTTATGGCTACACCTTC. V and J are TRBV6-5 and TRBJ1-2; a weak D match, TRBD1 (6 bases). V was cut by 5 bases and J by 5 bases, with 15 bases left in between. Germline V CDR1 and CDR2: MNHEY, SVGAGI. This CDR3 region has 14 residues.

The rearrangement uses TRBV27 and TRBJ2-1, with D possibly being TRBD2 (6 bases). This CDR3 contains 12 residues. In germline, CDR1 is MNHEY, CDR2 SMNVEV (reference sequence). V lost 7 bases to trimming and J lost 9 bases, with 13 bases between them. The CDR3 region is CASKSGGSEQFF. The CDR3 bases are TGTGCCAGCAAGTCCGGAGGGAGTGAGCAGTTCTTC.

This clone was counted a single time. The chain links TRBV5-4 to TRBJ1-2, with TRBD1 as a possible D gene (6 bases). Germline-derived CDR1 and CDR2 are SGHNT and YYREEE (reference sequence). The CDR3 is 16 amino acids. Between the trimmed V and J ends, which lost 3 bases and 6 bases, there was a span of 21 bases. CDR3 nucleotides: TGTGCCAGCAGCTCGGGACACCTGACGGGTTTTAATGGCTACACCTTC. This codes for CASSSGHLTGFNGYTF.